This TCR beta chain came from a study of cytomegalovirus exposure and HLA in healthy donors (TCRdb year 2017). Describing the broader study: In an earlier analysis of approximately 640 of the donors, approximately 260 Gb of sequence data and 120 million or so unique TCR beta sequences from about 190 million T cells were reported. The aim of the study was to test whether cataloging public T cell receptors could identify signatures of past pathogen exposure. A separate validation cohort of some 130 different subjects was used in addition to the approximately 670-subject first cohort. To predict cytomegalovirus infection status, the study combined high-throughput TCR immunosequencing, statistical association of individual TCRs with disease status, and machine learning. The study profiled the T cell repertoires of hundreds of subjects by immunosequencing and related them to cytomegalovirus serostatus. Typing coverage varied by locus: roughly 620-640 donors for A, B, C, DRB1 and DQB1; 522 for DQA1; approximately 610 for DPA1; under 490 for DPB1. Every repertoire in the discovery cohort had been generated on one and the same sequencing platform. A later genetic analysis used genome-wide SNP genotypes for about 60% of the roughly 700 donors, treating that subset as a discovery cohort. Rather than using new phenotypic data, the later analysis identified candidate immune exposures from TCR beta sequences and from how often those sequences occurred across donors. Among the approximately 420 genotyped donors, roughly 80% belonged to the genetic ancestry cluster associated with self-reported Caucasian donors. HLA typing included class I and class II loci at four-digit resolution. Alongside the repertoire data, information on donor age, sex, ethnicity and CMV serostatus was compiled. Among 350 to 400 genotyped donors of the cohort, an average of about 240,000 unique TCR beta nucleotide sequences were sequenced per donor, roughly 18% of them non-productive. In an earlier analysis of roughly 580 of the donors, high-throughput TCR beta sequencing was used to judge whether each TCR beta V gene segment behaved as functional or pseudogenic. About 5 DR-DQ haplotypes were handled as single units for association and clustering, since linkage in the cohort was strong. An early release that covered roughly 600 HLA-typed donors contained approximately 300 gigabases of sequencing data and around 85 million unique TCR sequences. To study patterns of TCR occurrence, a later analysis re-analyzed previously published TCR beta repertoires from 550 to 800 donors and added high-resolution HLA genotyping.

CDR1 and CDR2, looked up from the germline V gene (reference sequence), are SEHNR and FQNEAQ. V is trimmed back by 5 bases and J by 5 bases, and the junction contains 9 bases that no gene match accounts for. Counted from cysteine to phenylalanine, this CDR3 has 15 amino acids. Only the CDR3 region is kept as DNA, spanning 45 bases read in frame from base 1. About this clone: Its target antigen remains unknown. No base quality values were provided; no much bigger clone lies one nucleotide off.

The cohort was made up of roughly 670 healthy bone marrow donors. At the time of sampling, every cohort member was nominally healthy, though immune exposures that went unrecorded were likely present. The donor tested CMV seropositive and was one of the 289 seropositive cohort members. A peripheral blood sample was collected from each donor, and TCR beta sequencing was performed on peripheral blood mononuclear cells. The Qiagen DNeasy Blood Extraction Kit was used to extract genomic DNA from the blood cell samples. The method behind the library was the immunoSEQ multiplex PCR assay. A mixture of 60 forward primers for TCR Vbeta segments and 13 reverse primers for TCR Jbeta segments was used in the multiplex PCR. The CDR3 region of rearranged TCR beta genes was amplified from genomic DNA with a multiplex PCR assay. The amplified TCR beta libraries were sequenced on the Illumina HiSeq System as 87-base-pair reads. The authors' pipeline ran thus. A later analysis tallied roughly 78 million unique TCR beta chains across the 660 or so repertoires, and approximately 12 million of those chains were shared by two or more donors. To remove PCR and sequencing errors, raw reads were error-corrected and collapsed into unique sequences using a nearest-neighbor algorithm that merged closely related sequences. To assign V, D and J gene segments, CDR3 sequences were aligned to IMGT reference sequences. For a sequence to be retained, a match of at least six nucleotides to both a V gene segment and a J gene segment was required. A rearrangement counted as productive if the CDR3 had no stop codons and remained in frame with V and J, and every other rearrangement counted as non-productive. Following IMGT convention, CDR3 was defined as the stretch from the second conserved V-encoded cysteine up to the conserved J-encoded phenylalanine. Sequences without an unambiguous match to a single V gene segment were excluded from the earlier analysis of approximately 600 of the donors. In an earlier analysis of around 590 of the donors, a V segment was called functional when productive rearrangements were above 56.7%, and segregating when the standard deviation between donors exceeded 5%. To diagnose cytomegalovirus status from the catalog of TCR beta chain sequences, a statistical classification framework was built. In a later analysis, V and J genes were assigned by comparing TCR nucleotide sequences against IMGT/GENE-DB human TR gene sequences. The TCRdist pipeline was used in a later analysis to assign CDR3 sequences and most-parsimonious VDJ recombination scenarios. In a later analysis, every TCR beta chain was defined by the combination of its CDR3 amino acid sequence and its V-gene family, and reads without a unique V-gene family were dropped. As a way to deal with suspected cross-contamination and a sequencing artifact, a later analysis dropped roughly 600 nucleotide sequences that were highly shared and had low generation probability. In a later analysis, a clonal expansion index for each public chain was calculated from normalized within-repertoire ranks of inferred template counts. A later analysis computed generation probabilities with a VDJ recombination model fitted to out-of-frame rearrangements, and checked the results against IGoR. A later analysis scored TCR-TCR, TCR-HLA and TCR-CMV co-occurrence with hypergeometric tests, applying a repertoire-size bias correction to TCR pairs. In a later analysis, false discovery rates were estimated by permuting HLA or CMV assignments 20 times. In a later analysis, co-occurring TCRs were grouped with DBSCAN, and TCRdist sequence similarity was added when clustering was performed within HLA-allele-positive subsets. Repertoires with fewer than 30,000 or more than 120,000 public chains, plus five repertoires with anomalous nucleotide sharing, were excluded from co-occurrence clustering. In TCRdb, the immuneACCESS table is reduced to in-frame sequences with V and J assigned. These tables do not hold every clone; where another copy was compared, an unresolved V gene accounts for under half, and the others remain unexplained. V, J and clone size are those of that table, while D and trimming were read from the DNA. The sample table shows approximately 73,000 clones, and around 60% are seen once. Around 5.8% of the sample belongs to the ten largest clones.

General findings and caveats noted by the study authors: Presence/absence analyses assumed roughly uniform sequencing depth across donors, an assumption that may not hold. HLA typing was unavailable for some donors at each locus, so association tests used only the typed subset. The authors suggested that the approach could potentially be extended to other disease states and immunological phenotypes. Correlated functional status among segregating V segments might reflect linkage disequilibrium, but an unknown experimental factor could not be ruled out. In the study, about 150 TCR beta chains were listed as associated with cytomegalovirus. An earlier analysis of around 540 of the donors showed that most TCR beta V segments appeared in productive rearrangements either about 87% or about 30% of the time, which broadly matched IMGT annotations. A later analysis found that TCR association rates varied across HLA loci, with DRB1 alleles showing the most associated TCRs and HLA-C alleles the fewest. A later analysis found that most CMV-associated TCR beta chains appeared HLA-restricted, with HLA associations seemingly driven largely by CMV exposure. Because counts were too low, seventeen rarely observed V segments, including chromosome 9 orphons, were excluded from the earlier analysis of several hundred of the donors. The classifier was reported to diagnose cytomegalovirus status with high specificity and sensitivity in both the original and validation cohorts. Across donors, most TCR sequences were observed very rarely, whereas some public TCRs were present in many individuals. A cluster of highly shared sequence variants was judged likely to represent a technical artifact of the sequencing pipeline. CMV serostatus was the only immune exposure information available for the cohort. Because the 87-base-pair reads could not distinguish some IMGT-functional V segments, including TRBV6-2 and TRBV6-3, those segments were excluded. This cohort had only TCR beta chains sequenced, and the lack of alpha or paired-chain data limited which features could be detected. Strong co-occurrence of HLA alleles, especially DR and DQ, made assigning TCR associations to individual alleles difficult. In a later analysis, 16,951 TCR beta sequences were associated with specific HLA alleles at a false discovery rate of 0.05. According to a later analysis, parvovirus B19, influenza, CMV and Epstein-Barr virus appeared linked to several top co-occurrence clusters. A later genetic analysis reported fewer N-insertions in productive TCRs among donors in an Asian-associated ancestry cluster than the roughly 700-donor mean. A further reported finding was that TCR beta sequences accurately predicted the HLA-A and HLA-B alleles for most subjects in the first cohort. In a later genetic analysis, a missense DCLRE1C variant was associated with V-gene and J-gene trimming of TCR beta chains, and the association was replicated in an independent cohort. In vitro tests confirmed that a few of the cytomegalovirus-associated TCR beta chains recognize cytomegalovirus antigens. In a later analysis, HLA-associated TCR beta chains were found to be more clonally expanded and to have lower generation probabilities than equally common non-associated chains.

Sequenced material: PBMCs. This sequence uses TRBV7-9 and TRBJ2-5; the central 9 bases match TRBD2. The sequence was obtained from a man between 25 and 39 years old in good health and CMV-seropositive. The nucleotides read TGTGCCAGCAGCCCCTTTAGCGGGAGTCAGGAGACCCAGTACTTC. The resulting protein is CASSPFSGSQETQYF.